This T cell receptor beta chain appears in the sequencing data of a study of blood T cells in healthy people across ages. Study results and caveats: Calculation of diversity from one million T cells yielded estimates considered to be underestimates.

PCR was performed a second time for 7 to 11 cycles using a sample-barcoded 5' primer and a J-beta primer mix. TCRdb reanalysed the 5' RACE reads using MiXCR and keeps one entry per CDR3 protein. This sample has more than 700,000 distinct CDR3 sequences, with roughly 50% found just once. CDR3 size: 14 residues. CDR1 and CDR2 (germline): SQVTM, ANQGSEA. V lost 4 bases to trimming and J lost 5 bases, with 16 bases between them. This clonotype was observed once. Its antigen is unknown. This rearrangement joins TRBV29-1 to TRBJ2-3; a possible D gene is TRBD1 (6 bases). The source of this sequence is a man of 80 years or more in good health. Source material: blood. CDR3 bases: TGCAGCGTTGGTAGGGCAGGGGTAGTAGATACGCAGTATTTT. This codes for CSVGRAGVVDTQYF.